This entry lists 11 T cell receptor beta chains sequenced from one sample in a study of tumor and adjacent non-tumor tissue in lung cancer. A modified ARM-PCR protocol with three rounds of nested PCR amplified TCRbeta. Via MiXCR, TCRdb re-called the multiplex PCR reads, giving one row per CDR3 protein. The data hold some 200,000 distinct CDR3 sequences, with 71% observed a single time. No cell sorting was done before RNA was extracted from the tissue. Input material: lung tumor tissue. These TCRs come from a man in his sixties with non-small cell lung cancer.

Comment on this clonotype: This may arise from a read error, as a much more abundant clone is one base away. The V and J genes are TRBV4-2 and TRBJ1-2, with D possibly matching TRBD1 (6 bases). This CDR3 has 15 amino acids. The V and J ends lost 0 bases and 4 bases respectively, with 12 bases between them. The germline gives CDR1 LGHNA, CDR2 YNFKEQ. The CDR3 region is CASSQDKGDTYGYTF. In DNA, the CDR3 is TGTGCCAGCAGCCAAGATAAGGGGGACACCTATGGCTACACCTTC.

On this clonotype: This may come from a read error, since a much larger clone is one base off. This chain connects TRBV4-3 to TRBJ2-5; the D is unclear. Germline V gene sequence: CDR1 LGHNA, CDR2 YSLEER. The CDR3 covers 15 residues. This CDR3 reads CANSQDRLSGETQYF. The CDR3 bases are TGCGCCAACAGCCAAGATCGGCTTTCGGGAGAGACCCAGTACTTC.

This chain uses TRBV6-5 with TRBJ2-7; tentative D call: TRBD2 (6 bases). Looked up from germline, CDR1 is MNHEY and CDR2 is SVGAGI. The CDR3 is 15 residues long. The CDR3 sequence: CTNRPQLSEGYEQYF. The CDR3 coding sequence is TGTACCAACAGGCCTCAACTGTCGGAGGGCTACGAGCAGTACTTC.

V gene TRBV20-1 combines with J gene TRBJ1-5, with a weak D call TRBD1 (5 bases). With 1 base removed from V and 11 bases from J, the gap between germline ends came to 15 bases. Germline-derived CDR1 and CDR2 are DFQATT and SNEGSKA (reference sequence). The CDR3 sequence is 13 residues long. The DNA of the CDR3 is TGCAGTGCTAGAGCAGAGGGGAACCAGTCCCAGCATTTT. It encodes CSARAEGNQSQHF.

As to this clonotype: Sequence at one end of the junction differs from germline and may be a read error. V gene TRBV11-2 combines with J gene TRBJ2-1; 7 bases fit TRBD2. The CDR3 has 15 residues. Germline V gene lookup returns CDR1 SGHAT and CDR2 FQNNGV. CDR3 in amino acids: CASSLSLAAYNEQLF. The CDR3 DNA reads TGTGCCAGCAGCTTAAGTCTAGCGGCCTACAATGAGCAACTCTTC. Combining the CDR3 with reference TRBV11-2 and TRBJ2-1 gives the whole variable domain EAGVAQSPRYKIIEKRQSVAFWCNPISGHATLYWYQQILGQGPKLLIQFQNNGVVDDSQLPKDRFSAERLKGVDSTLKIQPAKLEDSAVYLCASSLSLAAYNEQLFGPGTRLTVL.

This clonotype was observed at least ten times. The gene calls are TRBV11-2 and TRBJ2-6; unclear D gene. Trimming stripped 9 bases from V and 0 bases from J, with 9 bases between. Germline V gene data show CDR1 as SGHAT and CDR2 as FQNNGV. The CDR3 is made up of 14 amino acids. The CDR3 DNA follows: TGTGCCAGAAGAACTATCTCTGGGGCCAACGTCCTGACTTTC. Its protein is CARRTISGANVLTF. The full variable domain, completed using reference TRBV11-2 and TRBJ2-6, is EAGVAQSPRYKIIEKRQSVAFWCNPISGHATLYWYQQILGQGPKLLIQFQNNGVVDDSQLPKDRFSAERLKGVDSTLKIQPAKLEDSAVYLCARRTISGANVLTFGAGSRLTVL.

Of note for this clonotype: At one end the junction does not follow the germline gene, possibly because of a read error. The rearrangement links TRBV7-9 to TRBJ2-5, with D perhaps assigned TRBD1 or TRBD2 (5 bases each). The germline gives CDR1 SEHNR, CDR2 FQNEAQ (reference sequence). The CDR3 extends over 11 amino acids. The CDR3 region is CASSPIGAHYF. For the CDR3, the DNA is TGCGCCAGCAGCCCGATCGGGGCCCACTACTTC.

As to this clonotype: Germline is not matched at one junction end, which may reflect a read error. The chain links TRBV7-9 to TRBJ1-1; no reliable D call. The length of the CDR3 is 13 residues. Germline loops: CDR1 SEHNR, CDR2 FQNEAQ (reference sequence). The CDR3 DNA is TGTTCCAGCAGCTCATATTTGAACACTGAAGCTTTCTTT. Translating gives CSSSSYLNTEAFF.

Details on this clonotype: The junction departs from germline at one end; a sequencing error may be responsible. V and J are TRBV7-2 and TRBJ2-1; 8 nucleotides line up with TRBD2. The CDR3 loop spans 15 amino acids. Germline V gene data show CDR1 as SGHTA and CDR2 as FQGNSA. The CDR3, as DNA: TGTGACAGCAGCTCGGGACTAGGGTATTCGAATGAGCAGTTCTTC. It is translated as CDSSSGLGYSNEQFF.

This rearrangement joins TRBV20-1 to TRBJ1-5; D is possibly TRBD1 (5 bases). Germline V gives CDR1 DFQATT, CDR2 SNEGSKA (reference sequence). The CDR3 has 16 amino acids. V lost 8 bases, J lost 0 bases, and 20 bases lay in between. The CDR3 loop reads CSTLGGVMYSNQPQHF. The CDR3 nucleotides are TGCAGTACCCTGGGAGGGGTGATGTATAGCAATCAGCCCCAGCATTTT.

This clonotype was counted many times. V is TRBV6-5 and J is TRBJ2-6; 9 bases match TRBD1. CDR1 and CDR2 from the germline V gene are MNHEY and SVGAGI. The CDR3 length is 18 residues. Trimming at V came to 5 bases and at J to 4 bases, leaving 12 bases not matched to a gene. The chain's CDR3 is CASSPALNRGLGANVLTF. CDR3 DNA sequence: TGTGCCAGCAGTCCGGCTCTGAACAGGGGGCTCGGGGCCAACGTCCTGACTTTC.